The subject of this entry is one T cell receptor beta chain. What it recognizes is unknown. TCRdb re-analysed the 5' RACE reads in MiXCR, keeping a single row per CDR3 protein. The sample includes around 1.7 million distinct CDR3 sequences, roughly 35% of them seen just once. The CDR3 spans 16 residues. Losses at the gene ends were 4 bases for V and 9 bases for J; bases not matched to a gene: 8. Germline V gene sequence: CDR1 MRHNA, CDR2 SNTAGT. These data come from a study of identical twins. Study outcomes and limitations: Out-of-frame alpha sequences shared between twins exhibited an excess of low generation probability. In cord blood, abundant beta clonotypes had fewer insertions; memory showed no trend.

This chain connects TRBV6-4 to TRBJ2-1, with 14 positions matching TRBD2. The TCR was taken from a newborn girl in good health. The source material was cord blood. For the CDR3, the DNA is TGTGCCAGCAGTGCTTTGACTAGCGGGAGGGCAGGTGAGCAGTTCTTC. It yields the protein CASSALTSGRAGEQFF.